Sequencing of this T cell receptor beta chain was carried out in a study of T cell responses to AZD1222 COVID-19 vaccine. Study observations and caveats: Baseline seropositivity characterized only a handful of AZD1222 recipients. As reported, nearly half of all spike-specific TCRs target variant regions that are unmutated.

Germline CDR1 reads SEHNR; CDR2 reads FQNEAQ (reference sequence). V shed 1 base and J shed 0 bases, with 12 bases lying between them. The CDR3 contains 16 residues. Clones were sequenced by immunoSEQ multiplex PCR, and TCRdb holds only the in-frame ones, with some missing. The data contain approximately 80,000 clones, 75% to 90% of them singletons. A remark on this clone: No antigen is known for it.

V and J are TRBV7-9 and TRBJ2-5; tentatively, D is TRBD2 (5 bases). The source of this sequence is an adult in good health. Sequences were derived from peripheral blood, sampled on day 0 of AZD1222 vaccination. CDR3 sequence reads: CASSLVAFGNQETQYF. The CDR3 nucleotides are TGTGCCAGCAGCTTAGTAGCGTTCGGGAACCAAGAGACCCAGTACTTC.